The rows below give T cell receptor beta chains drawn from one sample of a study of graft-versus-host responses after intestinal transplantation. No antigen is known for these receptors. The repertoire was sequenced with immunoSEQ multiplex PCR; TCRdb's copy has only in-frame clones and lacks some. The sample has over 65,000 clones, more than 85% seen once. The sample in question was unstimulated CD8+ T cells sorted from spleen or lymph node cells, obtained before transplant. These receptors all stem from a human donor who was the organ donor for an intestinal transplant. Both conserved end residues are trimmed from each CDR3. Clone size is not always given. Where it is, it says once, few, many or a class for expanded clones.

j_call: TRBJ2-1; clone_size: NA; v_call: TRBV5-4; cdr3_aa: ASSSLSGRLNGQF
j_call: TRBJ1-1; clone_size: NA; v_call: TRBV13; cdr3_aa: ASSYGGAMNTEAF
j_call: TRBJ1-1; clone_size: NA; v_call: TRBV7-9; cdr3_aa: ASPRIGENTEAF
j_call: TRBJ1-4; clone_size: NA; v_call: TRBV5-6; cdr3_aa: ASSPDSGGMGEKLF
j_call: TRBJ1-2; clone_size: NA; v_call: TRBV7-9; cdr3_aa: ASSLLNRAANYGYT
j_call: TRBJ2-7; clone_size: NA; v_call: TRBV27; cdr3_aa: ASSLGTGAGYEQY
j_call: TRBJ2-5; clone_size: NA; v_call: TRBV4-2; cdr3_aa: ASSQELASLGQETQY
j_call: TRBJ2-1; clone_size: NA; v_call: TRBV27; cdr3_aa: ASVAGGSSYNEQF
j_call: TRBJ2-3; clone_size: NA; v_call: TRBV6-4; cdr3_aa: ASSAGGGETDTQY
j_call: TRBJ1-6; clone_size: NA; v_call: TRBV6-5; cdr3_aa: ASSYSITSNSPLH
j_call: TRBJ2-7; clone_size: NA; v_call: TRBV27; cdr3_aa: ASSLRGQVNEQY
j_call: TRBJ2-1; clone_size: NA; v_call: TRBV27; cdr3_aa: ASSLGDSQGEQF
j_call: TRBJ2-1; clone_size: NA; v_call: TRBV6-1; cdr3_aa: ASSEIAGDYNEQF
j_call: TRBJ1-1; clone_size: NA; v_call: TRBV9; cdr3_aa: ASSKTGERNTEAF
j_call: TRBJ1-1; clone_size: once; v_call: TRBV5-4; cdr3_aa: AIGTGDLNTEAF
j_call: TRBJ1-2; clone_size: NA; v_call: TRBV5-4; cdr3_aa: ASSLGGLGYT
j_call: TRBJ2-6; clone_size: NA; v_call: TRBV5-4; cdr3_aa: ASSRRGSGANVLT
j_call: TRBJ1-1; clone_size: NA; v_call: TRBV14; cdr3_aa: ASSQEKRTGVSF
j_call: TRBJ2-7; clone_size: NA; v_call: TRBV11-2; cdr3_aa: ASSHISYEQY
j_call: TRBJ1-1; clone_size: once; v_call: TRBV27; cdr3_aa: ASSFVDKGTAEAF
j_call: TRBJ1-1; clone_size: NA; v_call: TRBV5-1; cdr3_aa: ASSLTVMNTEAF
j_call: TRBJ2-2; clone_size: NA; v_call: TRBV19; cdr3_aa: ASSIASGSASGELF
j_call: TRBJ1-1; clone_size: NA; v_call: TRBV4-1; cdr3_aa: ASSQGDRLGTEAF
j_call: TRBJ2-1; clone_size: NA; v_call: TRBV7-2; cdr3_aa: ASSLPGTSNEQF
j_call: TRBJ1-2; clone_size: NA; v_call: TRBV29-1; cdr3_aa: SVEETGPPDYGYT
j_call: TRBJ1-1; clone_size: NA; v_call: TRBV19; cdr3_aa: ASSIVRGGTEAF
j_call: TRBJ1-5; clone_size: NA; v_call: TRBV10-2; cdr3_aa: ASSEVGKSNQPQH
j_call: TRBJ1-1; clone_size: NA; v_call: TRBV4-1; cdr3_aa: ASSHVGKTEAF
j_call: TRBJ2-1; clone_size: NA; v_call: TRBV4-2; cdr3_aa: ASSHVGGNNEQF
j_call: TRBJ1-2; clone_size: few; v_call: TRBV6-4; cdr3_aa: ASSDSLGYYGYT
j_call: TRBJ2-1; clone_size: NA; v_call: TRBV7-9; cdr3_aa: ASSAAPGRYNEQF
j_call: TRBJ1-4; clone_size: NA; v_call: TRBV5-1; cdr3_aa: ASSEGGGYEKLF
j_call: TRBJ1-1; clone_size: NA; v_call: TRBV4-1; cdr3_aa: ASSQVGQNTEAF
j_call: TRBJ1-3; clone_size: NA; v_call: TRBV4-1; cdr3_aa: ASSQDTFLSGNTIY
j_call: TRBJ2-5; clone_size: NA; v_call: TRBV5-6; cdr3_aa: ASSLLETQY
j_call: TRBJ2-1; clone_size: NA; v_call: TRBV5-4; cdr3_aa: ASSSGNNNEQF
j_call: TRBJ1-1; clone_size: NA; v_call: TRBV19; cdr3_aa: ASSSGGGATEAF
j_call: TRBJ2-1; clone_size: NA; v_call: TRBV29-1; cdr3_aa: SVPGLAGYNEQF
j_call: TRBJ2-5; clone_size: NA; v_call: TRBV7-8; cdr3_aa: ASSLGGQETQY
j_call: TRBJ1-1; clone_size: NA; v_call: TRBV6-4; cdr3_aa: ASSDSNGPVNTEAF
j_call: TRBJ2-7; clone_size: few; v_call: TRBV6-5; cdr3_aa: ASSYSAGGPYEQY
j_call: TRBJ2-7; clone_size: NA; v_call: TRBV4-2; cdr3_aa: ASSQAWSPPYEQY
j_call: TRBJ2-7; clone_size: NA; v_call: TRBV7-6; cdr3_aa: ASSLSGSGEQY
j_call: TRBJ2-5; clone_size: NA; v_call: TRBV10-3; cdr3_aa: AIRPDRGAERTQY
j_call: TRBJ2-1; clone_size: NA; v_call: TRBV29-1; cdr3_aa: SVDSQGADNEQF
j_call: TRBJ1-1; clone_size: NA; v_call: TRBV5-4; cdr3_aa: ASSLGPGTGMTF
j_call: TRBJ2-7; clone_size: NA; v_call: TRBV9; cdr3_aa: ASSDGTSASYEQY
j_call: TRBJ1-4; clone_size: few; v_call: TRBV7-9; cdr3_aa: ASSLGFDSMDEKLF
j_call: TRBJ1-4; clone_size: NA; v_call: TRBV4-1; cdr3_aa: ASSHRRGKGTNEKLF
j_call: TRBJ2-7; clone_size: NA; v_call: TRBV2; cdr3_aa: ASTPQGSSYEQY
j_call: TRBJ1-2; clone_size: NA; v_call: TRBV6-1; cdr3_aa: ASSDIRGPNYGYT